This is a list of T cell receptor beta chains from one sample in a study of regulatory T cells in long-lasting Graves disease. TCRdb reprocessed the multiplex PCR reads with MiXCR, giving one entry per CDR3 protein. The data show 300,000 to 400,000 distinct CDR3 sequences, roughly a sixth seen once. Sequences were derived from peripheral blood mononuclear cells (PBMCs), sampled at new diagnosis, from a patient treated with antithyroid drugs. The receptors were sampled from a female donor with Graves disease. Both conserved end residues are part of each CDR3. A D gene is named only where the DNA matches it firmly. Rows may omit the clone size; those that give it use once, few, many or a size class.

j_gene: TRBJ1-2; abundance: many; d_gene: -; v_gene: TRBV2; CDR3aa: CAGFGERRRLDGYTF; CDR3nt: TGTGCTGGATTCGGGGAAAGGAGGAGGTTGGATGGCTACACCTTC
j_gene: TRBJ1-2; abundance: many; d_gene: -; v_gene: TRBV27; CDR3aa: CASSLGRGTYGYTF; CDR3nt: TGTGCCAGCAGTTTAGGTCGGGGGACCTATGGCTACACCTTC
j_gene: TRBJ1-2; abundance: many; d_gene: -; v_gene: TRBV20-1; CDR3aa: CSARVSHGYTF; CDR3nt: TGCAGTGCTAGAGTAAGCCATGGCTACACCTTC
j_gene: TRBJ1-1; abundance: many; d_gene: -; v_gene: TRBV20-1; CDR3aa: CSARDKKQNTEAFF; CDR3nt: TGCAGTGCTAGAGATAAAAAACAGAACACTGAAGCTTTCTTT
j_gene: TRBJ2-7; abundance: many; d_gene: -; v_gene: TRBV6-2/TRBV6-3; CDR3aa: CASTPGLFYEQYF; CDR3nt: TGTGCCAGCACCCCGGGACTGTTCTACGAGCAGTACTTC
j_gene: TRBJ2-2; abundance: many; d_gene: TRBD1; v_gene: TRBV12-3/TRBV12-4; CDR3aa: CASSWDRLNTGELFF; CDR3nt: TGTGCCAGCTCATGGGACAGGCTGAACACCGGGGAGCTGTTTTTT
j_gene: TRBJ1-3; abundance: many; d_gene: -; v_gene: TRBV7-9; CDR3aa: CASSDRGPVSGNTIYF; CDR3nt: TGTGCCAGCAGCGACCGGGGCCCCGTCTCTGGAAACACCATATATTTT
j_gene: TRBJ2-7; abundance: many; d_gene: TRBD2; v_gene: TRBV27; CDR3aa: CASSPVLLAGGLPGEQYF; CDR3nt: TGTGCCAGCAGTCCTGTCCTCCTAGCGGGAGGGCTTCCGGGCGAGCAGTACTTC
j_gene: TRBJ2-7; abundance: many; d_gene: -; v_gene: TRBV6-5; CDR3aa: CASSSVSVGFYEQYF; CDR3nt: TGTGCCAGCAGTTCGGTTAGCGTAGGCTTCTACGAGCAGTACTTC
j_gene: TRBJ2-5; abundance: many; d_gene: -; v_gene: TRBV4-3; CDR3aa: CASSQAVGVETQYF; CDR3nt: TGCGCCAGCAGCCAAGCTGTCGGGGTGGAGACCCAGTACTTC
j_gene: TRBJ2-1; abundance: many; d_gene: TRBD2; v_gene: TRBV15; CDR3aa: CATSRGLAANNEQFF; CDR3nt: TGTGCCACCAGCAGAGGACTAGCGGCGAACAATGAGCAGTTCTTC
j_gene: TRBJ1-5; abundance: few; d_gene: -; v_gene: TRBV4-1; CDR3aa: CASSPYREEYRNQPQHF; CDR3nt: TGCGCCAGCAGCCCTTACAGGGAAGAATATCGGAATCAGCCCCAGCATTTT
j_gene: TRBJ2-2; abundance: many; d_gene: -; v_gene: TRBV7-3; CDR3aa: CASRPFKTANTGELFF; CDR3nt: TGTGCCAGCAGACCCTTTAAGACAGCGAACACCGGGGAGCTGTTTTTT
j_gene: TRBJ2-3; abundance: many; d_gene: -; v_gene: TRBV30; CDR3aa: CAWSVARYMQYF; CDR3nt: TGTGCCTGGAGTGTGGCTAGATATATGCAGTATTTT
j_gene: TRBJ2-1; abundance: many; d_gene: TRBD2; v_gene: TRBV7-8; CDR3aa: CASSPGLAEGDEQFF; CDR3nt: TGTGCCAGCAGCCCTGGACTAGCAGAGGGGGATGAGCAGTTCTTC
j_gene: TRBJ1-5; abundance: -; d_gene: -; v_gene: TRBV24-1; CDR3aa: CATSDFGNQPQHF; CDR3nt: TGTGCCACCAGTGATTTTGGGAATCAGCCCCAGCATTTT
j_gene: TRBJ2-7; abundance: many; d_gene: TRBD2; v_gene: TRBV6-2/TRBV6-3; CDR3aa: CASSYSKRELSYEQYF; CDR3nt: TGTGCCAGCAGTTACTCGAAGCGGGAGCTCTCCTACGAGCAGTACTTC
j_gene: TRBJ1-1; abundance: -; d_gene: -; v_gene: TRBV19; CDR3aa: CASRGSGQIKNTEAFF; CDR3nt: TGTGCCAGTAGGGGGAGTGGACAGATAAAGAACACTGAAGCTTTCTTT
j_gene: TRBJ1-1; abundance: many; d_gene: -; v_gene: TRBV6-2/TRBV6-3; CDR3aa: CASSSIGQNTEAFF; CDR3nt: TGTGCCAGCAGTTCCATCGGACAGAACACTGAAGCTTTCTTT
j_gene: TRBJ1-3; abundance: few; d_gene: -; v_gene: TRBV4-1; CDR3aa: CASSRFRDIPLTSGNTIYF; CDR3nt: TGCGCCAGCAGCCGCTTCCGGGACATACCGCTAACTTCTGGAAACACCATATATTTT
j_gene: TRBJ2-3; abundance: -; d_gene: TRBD1; v_gene: TRBV18; CDR3aa: CASSPGTVEDTQYF; CDR3nt: TGTGCCAGCTCCCCGGGGACAGTTGAAGATACGCAGTATTTT
j_gene: TRBJ2-3; abundance: many; d_gene: -; v_gene: TRBV28; CDR3aa: CASSWGAYTDTQYF; CDR3nt: TGTGCCAGCAGTTGGGGGGCCTACACAGATACGCAGTATTTT
j_gene: TRBJ2-5; abundance: once; d_gene: -; v_gene: TRBV6-2/TRBV6-3; CDR3aa: CASSYSIVKETQYF; CDR3nt: TGTGCCAGCAGTTACTCGATAGTGAAAGAGACCCAGTACTTC
j_gene: TRBJ1-1; abundance: many; d_gene: -; v_gene: TRBV6-1; CDR3aa: CASSTSEGGSTEAFF; CDR3nt: TGTGCCAGCAGCACCAGTGAGGGGGGGAGCACTGAAGCTTTCTTT
j_gene: TRBJ2-6; abundance: many; d_gene: TRBD1; v_gene: TRBV12-5; CDR3aa: CASGSWTGDPNVLTF; CDR3nt: TGTGCTAGTGGTTCTTGGACAGGGGACCCCAACGTCCTGACTTTC
j_gene: TRBJ2-2; abundance: many; d_gene: -; v_gene: TRBV12-3/TRBV12-4; CDR3aa: CASSLTGSGELFF; CDR3nt: TGTGCCAGCAGCTTAACCGGGTCCGGGGAGCTGTTTTTT
j_gene: TRBJ1-1; abundance: many; d_gene: -; v_gene: TRBV20-1; CDR3aa: CSARAWETEAFF; CDR3nt: TGCAGTGCTAGAGCTTGGGAAACTGAAGCTTTCTTT
j_gene: TRBJ2-3; abundance: many; d_gene: -; v_gene: TRBV7-9; CDR3aa: CASSLAQTDTQYF; CDR3nt: TGTGCCAGCAGCTTAGCGCAAACAGATACGCAGTATTTT
j_gene: TRBJ1-1; abundance: many; d_gene: -; v_gene: TRBV3-1; CDR3aa: CASSQVPGQTEAFF; CDR3nt: TGTGCCAGCAGCCAAGTTCCGGGACAAACTGAAGCTTTCTTT